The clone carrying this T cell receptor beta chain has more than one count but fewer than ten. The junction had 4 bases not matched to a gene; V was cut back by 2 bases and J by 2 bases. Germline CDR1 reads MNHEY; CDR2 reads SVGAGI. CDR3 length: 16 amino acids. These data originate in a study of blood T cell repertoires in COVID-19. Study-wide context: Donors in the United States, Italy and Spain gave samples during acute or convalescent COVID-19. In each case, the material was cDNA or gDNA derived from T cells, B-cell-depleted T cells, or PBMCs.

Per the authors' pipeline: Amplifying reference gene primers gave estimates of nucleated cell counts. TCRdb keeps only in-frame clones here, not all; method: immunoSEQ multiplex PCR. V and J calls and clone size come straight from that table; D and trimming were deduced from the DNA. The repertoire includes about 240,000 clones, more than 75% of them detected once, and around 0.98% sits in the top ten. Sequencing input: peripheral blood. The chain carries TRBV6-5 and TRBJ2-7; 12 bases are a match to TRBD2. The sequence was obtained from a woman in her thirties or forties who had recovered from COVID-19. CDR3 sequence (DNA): TGTGCCAGCAGTTACCACGGACTAGCGGGACCCTACGAGCAGTACGTC. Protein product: CASSYHGLAGPYEQYV.